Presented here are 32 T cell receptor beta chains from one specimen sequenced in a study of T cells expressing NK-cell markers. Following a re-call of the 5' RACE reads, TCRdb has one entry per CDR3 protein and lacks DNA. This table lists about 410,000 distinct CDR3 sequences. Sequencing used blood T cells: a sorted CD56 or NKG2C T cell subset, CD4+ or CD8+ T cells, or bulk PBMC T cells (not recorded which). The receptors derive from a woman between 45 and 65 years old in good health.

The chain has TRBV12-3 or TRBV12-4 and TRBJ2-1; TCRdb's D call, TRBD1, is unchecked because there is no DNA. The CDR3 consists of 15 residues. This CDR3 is CASSLRAGVYNEQFF.

This chain's CDR3 is CASSQEGQGRPQHF. The V and J genes are TRBV3-1 and TRBJ1-5; with no DNA, the TCRdb D assignment of TRBD1 cannot be verified. The CDR3 has 14 residues. Germline V gene lookup returns CDR1 LGHDT and CDR2 YNNKEL (reference sequence).

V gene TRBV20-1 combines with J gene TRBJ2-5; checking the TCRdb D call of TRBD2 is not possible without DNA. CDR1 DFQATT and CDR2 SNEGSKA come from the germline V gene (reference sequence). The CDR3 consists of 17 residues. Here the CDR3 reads CSAREAHFPGLQETQYF.

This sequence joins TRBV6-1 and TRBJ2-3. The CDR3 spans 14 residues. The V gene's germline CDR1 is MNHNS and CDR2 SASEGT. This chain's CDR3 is CASSEKWGTDTQYF.

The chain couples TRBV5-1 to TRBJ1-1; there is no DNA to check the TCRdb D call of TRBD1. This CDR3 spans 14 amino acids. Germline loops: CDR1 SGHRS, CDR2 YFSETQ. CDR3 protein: CASFPGPANTEAFF. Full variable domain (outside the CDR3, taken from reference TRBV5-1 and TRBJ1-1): KAGVTQTPRYLIKTRGQQVTLSCSPISGHRSVSWYQQTPGQGLQFLFEYFSETQRNKGNFPGRFSGRQFSNSRSEMNVSTLELGDSALYLCASFPGPANTEAFFGQGTRLTVV.

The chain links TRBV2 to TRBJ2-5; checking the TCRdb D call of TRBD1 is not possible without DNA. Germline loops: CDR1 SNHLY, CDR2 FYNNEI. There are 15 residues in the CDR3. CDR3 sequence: CADSGDRGSRETQYF. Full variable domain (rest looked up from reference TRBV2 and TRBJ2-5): EPEVTQTPSHQVTQMGQEVILRCVPISNHLYFYWYRQILGQKVEFLVSFYNNEISEKSEIFDDQFSVERPDGSNFTLKIRSTKLEDSAMYFCADSGDRGSRETQYFGPGTRLLVL.

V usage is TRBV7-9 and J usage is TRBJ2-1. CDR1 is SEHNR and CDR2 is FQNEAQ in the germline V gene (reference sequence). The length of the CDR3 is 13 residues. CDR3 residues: CASSSFHAVEQFF.

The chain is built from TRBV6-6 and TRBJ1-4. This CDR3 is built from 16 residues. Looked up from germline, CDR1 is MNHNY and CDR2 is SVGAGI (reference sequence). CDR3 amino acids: CASSPTPAGLGEKLFF.

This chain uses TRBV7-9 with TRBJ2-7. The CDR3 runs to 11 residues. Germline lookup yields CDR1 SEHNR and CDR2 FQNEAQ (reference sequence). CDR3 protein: CASLSDYEQYF.

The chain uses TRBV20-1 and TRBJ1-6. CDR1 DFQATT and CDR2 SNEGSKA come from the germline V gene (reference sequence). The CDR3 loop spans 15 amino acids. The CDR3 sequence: CSARSASSYNSPLHF.

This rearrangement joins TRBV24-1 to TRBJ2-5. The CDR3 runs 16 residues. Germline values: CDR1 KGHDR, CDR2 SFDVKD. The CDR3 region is CATSDFTDGWKETQYF.

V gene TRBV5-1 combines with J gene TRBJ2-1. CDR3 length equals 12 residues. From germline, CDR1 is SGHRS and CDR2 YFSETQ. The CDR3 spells CASSQSLNEQFF.

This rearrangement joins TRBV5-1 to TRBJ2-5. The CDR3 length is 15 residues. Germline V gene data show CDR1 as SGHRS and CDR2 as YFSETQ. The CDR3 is CASSLQAVKGETQYF. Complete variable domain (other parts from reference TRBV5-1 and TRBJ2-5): KAGVTQTPRYLIKTRGQQVTLSCSPISGHRSVSWYQQTPGQGLQFLFEYFSETQRNKGNFPGRFSGRQFSNSRSEMNVSTLELGDSALYLCASSLQAVKGETQYFGPGTRLLVL.

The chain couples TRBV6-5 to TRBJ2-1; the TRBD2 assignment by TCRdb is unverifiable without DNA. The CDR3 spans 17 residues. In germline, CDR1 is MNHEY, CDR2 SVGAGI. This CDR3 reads CASSPRLSGGIYNEQFF.

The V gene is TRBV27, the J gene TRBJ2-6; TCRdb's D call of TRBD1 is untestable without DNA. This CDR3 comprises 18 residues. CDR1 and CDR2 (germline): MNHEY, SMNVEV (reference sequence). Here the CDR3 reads CASSLSGTGEPGANVLTF.

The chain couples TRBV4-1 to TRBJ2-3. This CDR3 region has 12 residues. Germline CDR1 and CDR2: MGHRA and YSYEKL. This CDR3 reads CASSQELNAQYF.

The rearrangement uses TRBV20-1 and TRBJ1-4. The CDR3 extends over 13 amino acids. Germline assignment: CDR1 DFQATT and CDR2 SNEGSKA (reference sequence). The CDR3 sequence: CSAEPVGNEKLFF.

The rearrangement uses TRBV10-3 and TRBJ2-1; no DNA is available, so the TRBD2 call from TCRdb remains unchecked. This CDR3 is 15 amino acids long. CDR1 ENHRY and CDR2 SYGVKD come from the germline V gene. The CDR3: CAILPGTSGVNEQFF.

This CDR3 reads CASSEARDEAFF. The chain carries TRBV6-1 and TRBJ1-1; TCRdb's D call, TRBD1, is unchecked because there is no DNA. The CDR3 spans 12 residues. Germline CDR1 MNHNS, CDR2 SASEGT.

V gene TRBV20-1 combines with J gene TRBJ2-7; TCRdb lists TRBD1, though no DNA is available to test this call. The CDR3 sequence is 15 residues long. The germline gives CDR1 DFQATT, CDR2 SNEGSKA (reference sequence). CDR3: CSARGTRTGFHEQYF.

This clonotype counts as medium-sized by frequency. CDR3 sequence: CASSDAAGPTDTQYF. V and J are TRBV6-4 and TRBJ2-3; TCRdb's D gene call, TRBD2, goes unchecked for lack of DNA. The CDR3 runs to 15 residues. Germline CDR1 and CDR2: MRHNA and SNTAGT.

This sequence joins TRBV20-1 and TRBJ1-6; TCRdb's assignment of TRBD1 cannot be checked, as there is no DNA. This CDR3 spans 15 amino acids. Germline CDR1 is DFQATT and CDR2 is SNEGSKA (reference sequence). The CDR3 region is CSARAPGTRNSPLHF.

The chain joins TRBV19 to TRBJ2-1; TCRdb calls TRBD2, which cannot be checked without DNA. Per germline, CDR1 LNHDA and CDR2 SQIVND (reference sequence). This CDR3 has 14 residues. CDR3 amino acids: CASQIAGVGNEQFF. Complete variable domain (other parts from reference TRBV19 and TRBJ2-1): DGGITQSPKYLFRKEGQNVTLSCEQNLNHDAMYWYRQDPGQGLRLIYYSQIVNDFQKGDIAEGYSVSREKKESFPLTVTSAQKNPTAFYLCASQIAGVGNEQFFGPGTRLTVL.

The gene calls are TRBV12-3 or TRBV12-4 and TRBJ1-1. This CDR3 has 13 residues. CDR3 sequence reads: CASSFSIGTEAFF.

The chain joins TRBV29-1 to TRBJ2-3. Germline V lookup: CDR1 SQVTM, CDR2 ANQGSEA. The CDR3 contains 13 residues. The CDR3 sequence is CSVEGTSARTQYF.

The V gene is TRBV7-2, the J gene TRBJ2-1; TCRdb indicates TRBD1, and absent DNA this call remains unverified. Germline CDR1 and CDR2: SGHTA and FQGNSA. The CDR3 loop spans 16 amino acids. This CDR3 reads CASSFRHGQGHNEQFF.

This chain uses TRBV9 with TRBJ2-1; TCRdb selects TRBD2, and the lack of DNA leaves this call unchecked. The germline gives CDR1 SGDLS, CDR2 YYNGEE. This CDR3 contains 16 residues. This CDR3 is CASSVGTSGVFNEQFF.

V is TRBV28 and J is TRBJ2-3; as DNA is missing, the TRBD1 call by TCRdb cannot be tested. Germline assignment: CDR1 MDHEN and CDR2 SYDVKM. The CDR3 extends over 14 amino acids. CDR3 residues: CASSGGQYTDTQYF.

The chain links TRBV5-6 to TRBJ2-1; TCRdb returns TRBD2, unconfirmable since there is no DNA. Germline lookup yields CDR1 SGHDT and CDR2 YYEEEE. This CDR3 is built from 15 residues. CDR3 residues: CASSLVSGRPNEQFF.

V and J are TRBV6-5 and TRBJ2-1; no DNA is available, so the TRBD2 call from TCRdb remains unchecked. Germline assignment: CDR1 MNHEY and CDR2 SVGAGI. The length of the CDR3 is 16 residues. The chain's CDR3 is CASSRPIAGGVNEQFF.

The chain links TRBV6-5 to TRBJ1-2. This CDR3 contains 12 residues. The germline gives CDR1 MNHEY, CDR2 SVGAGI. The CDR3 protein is CASSYGNYGYTF.

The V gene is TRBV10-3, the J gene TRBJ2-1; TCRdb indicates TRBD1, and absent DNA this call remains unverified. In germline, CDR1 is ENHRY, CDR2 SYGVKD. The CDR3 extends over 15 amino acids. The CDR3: CAISEDRAAVNEQFF.